This paragraph reports one TCR beta chain. What this receptor recognizes is not known. Nothing much larger sits one base from this clone, and base qualities are not available. Trimming takes 2 bases off V and 5 bases off J; junction bases not matched to a gene: 7. Inclusive of the bounding cysteine and phenylalanine, the CDR3 is 15 residues long. The entry retains the CDR3 DNA only, 45 bases that are in frame from base 1. The sample belongs to a study of T cell changes during pregnancy in multiple sclerosis (dated by TCRdb to about 2019). Background on the whole study: The study looked at changes in the T cell repertoire across pregnancy in women with multiple sclerosis.

Receptor libraries were prepared by the immunoSEQ multiplex PCR assay. TCRdb stores this immuneACCESS table with in-frame sequences only. Part of the clones is absent; in the studies checked, under half of the shortfall reflects unresolved V genes, and no reason is known for the rest. Across this sample there are under 85,000 clones, with about 91% seen only once. The top ten clonotypes cover about 0.27% of the sample. Sequencing used CD4+ T cells from peripheral blood mononuclear cells, obtained in the third trimester of pregnancy. The TCR sequence derives from a female donor in good health, enrolled as a control in a pregnancy study. The rearrangement joined TRBV6-7 to TRBJ2-7; the junction holds 9 bases that match TRBD1. TRBV6-7 falls under the ORF class, with uncertain function. The nucleotide sequence is given as TGTGCCAGCAGTTACAGGACAGGGGAAGTTCACGAGCAGTACTTC. It encodes CASSYRTGEVHEQYF.